This T cell receptor beta chain was found in a study of T cell changes during pregnancy in multiple sclerosis. This clone appeared a single time. Clones were read by immunoSEQ multiplex PCR, and TCRdb kept only the in-frame ones, dropping some. The sample lists fewer than 40,000 clones, 85% to 95% seen once, with 0.35% in the top ten. J gave up 2 bases and V 4 bases, and 4 bases lay outside the gene matches. This CDR3 is built from 15 residues. Germline V CDR1 and CDR2: SGHRS, YFSETQ. The sample in question was CD4+ T cells from peripheral blood mononuclear cells, obtained after pregnancy. V is TRBV5-1 and J is TRBJ2-5, with 11 bases lining up with TRBD2. The receptor's source is a female donor with multiple sclerosis, enrolled in a pregnancy study. Here the CDR3 DNA reads TGCGCCAGCAGCCCTCTAGCGGGGGGACAAGAGACCCAGTACTTC. Encoded protein: CASSPLAGGQETQYF. The full variable domain, rest sourced from reference TRBV5-1 and TRBJ2-5, is KAGVTQTPRYLIKTRGQQVTLSCSPISGHRSVSWYQQTPGQGLQFLFEYFSETQRNKGNFPGRFSGRQFSNSRSEMNVSTLELGDSALYLCASSPLAGGQETQYFGPGTRLLVL.